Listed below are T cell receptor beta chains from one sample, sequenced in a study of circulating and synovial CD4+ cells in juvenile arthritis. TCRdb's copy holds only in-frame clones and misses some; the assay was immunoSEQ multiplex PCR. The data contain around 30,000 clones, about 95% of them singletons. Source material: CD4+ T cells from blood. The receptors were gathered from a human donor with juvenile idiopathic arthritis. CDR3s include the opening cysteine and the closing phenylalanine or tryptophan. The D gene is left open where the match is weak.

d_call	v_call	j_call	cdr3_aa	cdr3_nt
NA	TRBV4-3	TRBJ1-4	CASSQTREKLFF	TGCGCCAGCAGCCAAACTCGGGAAAAACTGTTTTTT
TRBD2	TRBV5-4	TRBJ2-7	CASSPGTSGRASYEQYF	TGTGCCAGCAGCCCTGGGACTAGCGGGAGGGCCTCCTACGAGCAGTACTTC
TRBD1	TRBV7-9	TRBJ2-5	CASSLAGGRETQYF	TGTGCCAGCAGCTTAGCAGGGGGCCGGGAGACCCAGTACTTC
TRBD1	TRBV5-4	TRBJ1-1	CASSFPGQGNTEAFF	TGTGCCAGCAGCTTCCCCGGACAGGGGAACACTGAAGCTTTCTTT
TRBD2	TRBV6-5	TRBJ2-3	CASSYGGSGRGDTQYF	TGTGCCAGCAGTTACGGTGGTAGCGGGAGAGGCGATACGCAGTATTTT
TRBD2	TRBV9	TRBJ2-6	CASSPGGGIAGSPGANVLTF	TGTGCCAGCAGCCCCGGCGGAGGAATAGCGGGGTCTCCTGGGGCCAACGTCCTGACTTTC
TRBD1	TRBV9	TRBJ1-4	CASSVGTVSNEKLFF	TGTGCCAGCAGCGTGGGGACAGTCTCTAATGAAAAACTGTTTTTT
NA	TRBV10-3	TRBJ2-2	CAISPRGAPTGELFF	TGTGCCATCAGCCCCCGCGGAGCGCCCACCGGGGAGCTGTTTTTT
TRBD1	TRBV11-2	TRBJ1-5	CASSLGQGSWPQHF	TGTGCCAGCAGCTTAGGACAGGGGAGCTGGCCCCAGCATTTT
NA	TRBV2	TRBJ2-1	CASQSRRDSQFF	TGTGCCAGCCAAAGTAGAAGGGACTCTCAGTTCTTC
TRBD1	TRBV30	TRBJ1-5	CAWSGGQNSNQPQHF	TGTGCCTGGAGTGGGGGACAGAATAGCAATCAGCCCCAGCATTTT
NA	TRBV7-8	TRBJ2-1	CASSLGLRHNEQFF	TGTGCCAGCAGCTTAGGTCTGCGGCACAATGAGCAGTTCTTC
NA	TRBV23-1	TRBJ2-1	CASSQEDSYSYNEQFF	TGCGCCAGCAGTCAAGAGGACTCATACTCCTACAATGAGCAGTTCTTC
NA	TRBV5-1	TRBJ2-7	CASSLDLSEQYF	TGCGCCAGCAGCTTGGACTTAAGCGAGCAGTACTTC
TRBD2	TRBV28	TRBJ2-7	CASRTSGSYEQYF	TGTGCCAGCAGGACTAGCGGGAGTTACGAGCAGTACTTC
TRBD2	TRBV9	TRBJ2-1	CASSVGLLAGGPQKNEQFF	TGTGCCAGCAGCGTAGGTCTCCTAGCGGGGGGGCCACAGAAGAATGAGCAGTTCTTC
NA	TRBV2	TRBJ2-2	CASSESGNTGELFF	TGTGCCAGCAGTGAAAGCGGAAACACCGGGGAGCTGTTTTTT
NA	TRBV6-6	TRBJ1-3	CASSVPGLGSGNTIYF	TGTGCCAGCAGCGTCCCAGGACTTGGCTCTGGAAACACCATATATTTT
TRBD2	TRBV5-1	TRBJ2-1	CASSLEYSGDPYNEQFF	TGCGCCAGCAGCTTGGAATATAGCGGGGACCCCTACAATGAGCAGTTCTTC